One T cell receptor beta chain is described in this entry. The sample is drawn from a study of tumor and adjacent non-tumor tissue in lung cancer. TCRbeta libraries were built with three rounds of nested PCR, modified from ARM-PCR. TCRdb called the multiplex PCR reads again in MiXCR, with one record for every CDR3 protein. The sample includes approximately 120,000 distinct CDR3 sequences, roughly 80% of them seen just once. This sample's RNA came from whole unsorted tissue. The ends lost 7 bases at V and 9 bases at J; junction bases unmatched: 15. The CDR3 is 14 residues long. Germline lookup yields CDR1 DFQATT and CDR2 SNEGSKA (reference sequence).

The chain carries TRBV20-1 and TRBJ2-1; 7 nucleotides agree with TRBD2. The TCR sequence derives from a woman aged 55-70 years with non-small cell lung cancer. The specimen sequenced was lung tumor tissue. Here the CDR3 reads CSEGLAVKMCEQFF. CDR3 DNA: TGCAGTGAGGGCCTAGCGGTTAAAATGTGTGAGCAGTTCTTC.